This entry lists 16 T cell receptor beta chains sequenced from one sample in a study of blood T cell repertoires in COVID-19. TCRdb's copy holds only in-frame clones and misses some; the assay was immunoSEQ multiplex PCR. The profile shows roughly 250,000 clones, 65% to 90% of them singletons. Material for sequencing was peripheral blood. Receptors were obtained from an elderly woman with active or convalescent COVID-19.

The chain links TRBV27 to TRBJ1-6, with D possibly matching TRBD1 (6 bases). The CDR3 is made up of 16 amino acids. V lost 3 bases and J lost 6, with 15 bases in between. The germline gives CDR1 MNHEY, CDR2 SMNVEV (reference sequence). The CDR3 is CASSLQTGQGNSPLHF. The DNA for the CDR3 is TGTGCCAGCAGTTTGCAGACAGGTCAGGGTAATTCACCCCTCCACTTT.

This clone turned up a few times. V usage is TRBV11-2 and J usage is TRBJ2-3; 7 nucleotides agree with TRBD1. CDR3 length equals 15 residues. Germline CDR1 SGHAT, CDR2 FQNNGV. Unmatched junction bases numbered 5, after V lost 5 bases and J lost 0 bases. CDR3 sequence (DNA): TGTGCCAGCAGCCCGGGACAGTTTAGCACAGATACGCAGTATTTT. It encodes CASSPGQFSTDTQYF.

The CDR3 loop reads CASSLRIGGHEQFF. DNA for the CDR3: TGTGCCAGCAGCTTACGAATTGGCGGGCATGAGCAGTTCTTC. The rearrangement joins TRBV7-8 to TRBJ2-1, with D perhaps TRBD2 (5 bases). Per the germline V gene, CDR1 is SGHVS and CDR2 is FQNEAQ. V was clipped by 2 bases and J by 8 bases, with 13 bases between them. This CDR3 has 14 residues.

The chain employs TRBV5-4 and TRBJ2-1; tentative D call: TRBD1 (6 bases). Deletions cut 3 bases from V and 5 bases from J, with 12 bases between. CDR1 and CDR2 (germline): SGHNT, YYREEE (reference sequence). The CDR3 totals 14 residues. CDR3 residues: CASSSPTGNNEQFF. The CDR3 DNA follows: TGTGCCAGCAGCTCGCCGACAGGAAACAATGAGCAGTTCTTC.

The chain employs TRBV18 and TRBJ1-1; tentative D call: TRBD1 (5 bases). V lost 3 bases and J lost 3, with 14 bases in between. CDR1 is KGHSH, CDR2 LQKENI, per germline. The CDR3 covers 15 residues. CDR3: CASSPPPGGDTEAFF. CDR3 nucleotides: TGTGCCAGCTCACCCCCGCCCGGGGGGGACACTGAAGCTTTCTTT. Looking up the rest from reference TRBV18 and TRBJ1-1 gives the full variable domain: NAGVMQNPRHLVRRRGQEARLRCSPMKGHSHVYWYRQLPEEGLKFMVYLQKENIIDESGMPKERFSAEFPKEGPSILRIQQVVRGDSAAYFCASSPPPGGDTEAFFGQGTRLTVV.

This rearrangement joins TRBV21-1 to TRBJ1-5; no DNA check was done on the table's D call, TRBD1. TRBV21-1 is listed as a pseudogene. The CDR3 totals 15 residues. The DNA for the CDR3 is TGTGCCAGCCCCGACGACAGGGCCCCTCAACTGCCCCAGCATTTT. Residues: CASPDDRAPQLPQHF.

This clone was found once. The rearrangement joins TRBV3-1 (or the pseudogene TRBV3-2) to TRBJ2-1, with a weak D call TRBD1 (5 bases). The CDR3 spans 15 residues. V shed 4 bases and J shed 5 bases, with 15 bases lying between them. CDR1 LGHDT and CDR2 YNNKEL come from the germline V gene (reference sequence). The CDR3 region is CASSPGPDPNNEQFF. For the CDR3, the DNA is TGTGCCAGCAGCCCAGGGCCGGACCCTAACAATGAGCAGTTCTTC.

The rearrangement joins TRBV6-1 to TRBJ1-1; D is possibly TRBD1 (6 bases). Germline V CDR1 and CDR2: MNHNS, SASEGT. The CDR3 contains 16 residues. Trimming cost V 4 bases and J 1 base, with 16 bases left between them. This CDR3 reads CASSGSRSGANTEAFF. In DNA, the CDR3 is TGTGCCAGCAGTGGATCGAGGTCAGGGGCGAACACTGAAGCTTTCTTT.

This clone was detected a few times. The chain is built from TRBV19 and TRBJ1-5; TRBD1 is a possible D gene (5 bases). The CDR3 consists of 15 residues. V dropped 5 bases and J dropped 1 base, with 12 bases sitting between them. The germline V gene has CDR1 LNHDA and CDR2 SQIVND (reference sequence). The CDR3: CASSESGVSNQPQHF. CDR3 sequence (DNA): TGTGCCAGTAGTGAGTCGGGGGTAAGCAATCAGCCCCAGCATTTT.

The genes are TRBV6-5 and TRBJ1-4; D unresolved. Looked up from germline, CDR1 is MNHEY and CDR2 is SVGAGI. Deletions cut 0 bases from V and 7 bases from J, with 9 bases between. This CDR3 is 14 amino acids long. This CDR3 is CASSYSRGGEKLFF. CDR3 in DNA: TGTGCCAGCAGTTACTCGAGAGGAGGTGAAAAACTGTTTTTT.

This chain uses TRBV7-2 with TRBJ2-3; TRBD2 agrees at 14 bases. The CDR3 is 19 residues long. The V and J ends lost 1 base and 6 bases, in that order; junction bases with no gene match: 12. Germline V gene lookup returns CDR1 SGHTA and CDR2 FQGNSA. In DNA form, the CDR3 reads TGTGCCAGCAGCTTAGTAGGGACCCCGGGACTAGCGGGGGTTGATACGCAGTATTTT. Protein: CASSLVGTPGLAGVDTQYF.

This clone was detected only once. DNA for the CDR3: TGTGCCTGGAGTGGTCCGGGACAGGGATCTTATGGCTACACCTTC. This codes for CAWSGPGQGSYGYTF. The V and J genes are TRBV30 and TRBJ1-2, with TRBD1 matching 9 bases. The germline V gene has CDR1 GTSNPN and CDR2 SVGIG (reference sequence). V gave up 1 base and J gave up 5 bases; unmatched junction bases: 8. The CDR3 has 15 residues.

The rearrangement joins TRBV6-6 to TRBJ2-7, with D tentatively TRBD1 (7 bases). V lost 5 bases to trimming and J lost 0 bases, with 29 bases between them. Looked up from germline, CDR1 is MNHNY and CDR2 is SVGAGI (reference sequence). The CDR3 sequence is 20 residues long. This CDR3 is CASSRSTGLSLAWSSYEQYF. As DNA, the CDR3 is TGTGCCAGCAGTAGATCGACAGGGTTATCACTAGCCTGGAGCTCCTACGAGCAGTACTTC.

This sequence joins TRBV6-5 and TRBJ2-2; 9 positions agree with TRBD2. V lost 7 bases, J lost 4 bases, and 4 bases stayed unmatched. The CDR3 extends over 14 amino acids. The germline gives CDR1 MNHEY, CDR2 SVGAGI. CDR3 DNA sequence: TGTGCCAGCATCTCGCGGGGGGGCACCGGGGAGCTGTTTTTT. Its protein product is CASISRGGTGELFF.

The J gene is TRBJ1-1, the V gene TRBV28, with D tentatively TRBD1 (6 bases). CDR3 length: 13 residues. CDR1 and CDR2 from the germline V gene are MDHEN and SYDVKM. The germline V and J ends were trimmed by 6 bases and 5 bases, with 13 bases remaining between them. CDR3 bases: TGTGCCAGCAGCATCGGGGGGCTAACTGAAGCTTTCTTT. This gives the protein CASSIGGLTEAFF.

The CDR3 reads CASSLPGDVGEQYF. CDR3 DNA: TGTGCCAGCAGCTTGCCGGGGGATGTAGGCGAGCAGTACTTC. The chain links TRBV5-4 to TRBJ2-7; D perhaps matches TRBD2 (6 bases). Germline-derived CDR1 and CDR2 are SGHNT and YYREEE (reference sequence). V lost 1 base to trimming and J lost 6 bases, with 14 bases between them. This CDR3 is 14 amino acids long. The variable domain in full, with the rest retrieved from reference TRBV5-4 and TRBJ2-7, is ETGVTQSPTHLIKTRGQQVTLRCSSQSGHNTVSWYQQALGQGPQFIFQYYREEENGRGNFPPRFSGLQFPNYSSELNVNALELDDSALYLCASSLPGDVGEQYFGPGTRLTVT.